The clone carrying this T cell receptor beta chain occurred a few times. TCRdb re-analysed the 5' RACE reads in MiXCR, keeping a single row per CDR3 protein. The sample records about 690,000 distinct CDR3 sequences, around 21% being singletons. This specimen belongs to a study of identical twins. Trimming removed 3 bases from V and 6 bases from J, with 6 bases in between. The CDR3 runs 11 residues. Germline V gives CDR1 ENHRY, CDR2 SYGVKD. These records were also assigned to another study, of T cells expressing NK-cell markers. That report adds: The share of CD8+ T cells held by dominant NKG2C+ clonotypes was 1.0-7.0% in about six donors.

Sequencing used PBMCs. The clonotype originates from a young woman in good health. This chain uses TRBV10-3 with TRBJ2-7; D gene ambiguous. CDR3 bases: TGTGCCATCAGTGATAAGTCCGAGCAGTACTTC. Translating gives CAISDKSEQYF.